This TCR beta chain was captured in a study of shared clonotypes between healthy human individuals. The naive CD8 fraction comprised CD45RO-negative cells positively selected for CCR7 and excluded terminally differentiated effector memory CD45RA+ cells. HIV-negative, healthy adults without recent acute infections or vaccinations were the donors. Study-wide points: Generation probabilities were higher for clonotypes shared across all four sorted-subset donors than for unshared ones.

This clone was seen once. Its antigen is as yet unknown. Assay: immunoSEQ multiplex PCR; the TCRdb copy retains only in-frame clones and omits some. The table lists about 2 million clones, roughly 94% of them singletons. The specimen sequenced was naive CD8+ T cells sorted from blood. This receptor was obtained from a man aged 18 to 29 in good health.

The CDR3 region is CASSGEAGPFTDTQYF. CDR3 in DNA: TGTGCCAGCAGCGGTGAAGCGGGGCCCTTCACAGATACGCAGTATTTT. The chain joins TRBV9 to TRBJ2-3; TRBD2 matches 7 bases. Germline V lookup: CDR1 SGDLS, CDR2 YYNGEE. The CDR3 extends over 16 amino acids. Trimming took 3 bases from V and 2 from J; bases not matched to a gene: 9.